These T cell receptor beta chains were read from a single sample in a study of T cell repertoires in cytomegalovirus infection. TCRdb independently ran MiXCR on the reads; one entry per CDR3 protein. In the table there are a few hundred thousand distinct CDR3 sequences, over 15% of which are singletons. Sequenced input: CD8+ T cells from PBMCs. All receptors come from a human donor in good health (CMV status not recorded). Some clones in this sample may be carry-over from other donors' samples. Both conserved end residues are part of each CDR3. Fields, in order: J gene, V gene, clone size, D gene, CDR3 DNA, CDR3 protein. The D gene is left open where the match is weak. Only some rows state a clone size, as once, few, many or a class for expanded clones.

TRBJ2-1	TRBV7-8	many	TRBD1	TGTGCCAGCAGCTTAACCCTGGGGACAGAAGCCTACAATGAGCAGTTCTTC	CASSLTLGTEAYNEQFF
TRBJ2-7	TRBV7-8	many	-	TGTGCCAGCAGCACCGACCGGGATTTTAGCTCCTACGAGCAGTACTTC	CASSTDRDFSSYEQYF
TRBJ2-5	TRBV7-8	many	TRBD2	TGTGCCAGCAGCTCCCTAGCGGGGGGGTTCGAGACCCAGTACTTC	CASSSLAGGFETQYF
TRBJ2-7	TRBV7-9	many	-	TGTGCCAGCAGCCCCACCTCCTACGAGCAGTACTTC	CASSPTSYEQYF
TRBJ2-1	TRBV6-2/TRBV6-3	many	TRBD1	TGTGCCAGCCTGGGGACAGGACCTTTTGAGCAGTTCTTC	CASLGTGPFEQFF
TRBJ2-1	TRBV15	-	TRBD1	TGTGCCACCAGCAGCCGGGACAGGGGGGACAATGAGCAGTTCTTC	CATSSRDRGDNEQFF
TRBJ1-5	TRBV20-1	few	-	TGCAGTGCTGGGGCCTTTAACAATCAGCCCCAGCATTTT	CSAGAFNNQPQHF
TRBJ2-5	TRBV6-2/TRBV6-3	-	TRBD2	TGTGCCAGCAGTTACTCGGCTAGCGGGGGGCCCACCCAAGAGACCCAGTACTTC	CASSYSASGGPTQETQYF
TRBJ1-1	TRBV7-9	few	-	TGTGCCAGCAGCGCCTTCCCCCTTACAGCAGCCCCCGGGGTTAACACTGAAGCTTTCTTT	CASSAFPLTAAPGVNTEAFF
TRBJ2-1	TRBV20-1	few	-	TGCAGTGCTAGAGATCAAGGGGTAAGCTCCTACAATGAGCAGTTCTTC	CSARDQGVSSYNEQFF
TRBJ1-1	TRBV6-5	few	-	TGTGCCAGCAGTTACTCGAACGGGTTGGGTGAAGCTTTCTTT	CASSYSNGLGEAFF
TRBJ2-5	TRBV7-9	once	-	TGTGCCGGGGCAGTCATCGAGAGGGAGACCCAGTACTTC	CAGAVIERETQYF
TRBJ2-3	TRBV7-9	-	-	TGTGCCAGCAGCTGGGACATAGATACGCAGTATTTT	CASSWDIDTQYF
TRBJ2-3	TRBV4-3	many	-	TGCGCCAGCAGCCAAGACAGGGACGGGACGATCGACAGTGATACGCAGTATTTT	CASSQDRDGTIDSDTQYF
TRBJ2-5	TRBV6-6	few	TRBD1	TGTGCCAGCAGTTACCAGGACAGGGCGTGGAGAGAGACCCAGTACTTC	CASSYQDRAWRETQYF
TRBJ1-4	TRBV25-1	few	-	TGTGCCAGCAGTGACTTTGATGAAAAACTGTTTTTT	CASSDFDEKLFF
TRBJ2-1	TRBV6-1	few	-	TGTGCCAGCAGTGAAACCGGGACCTTACACCAGAATGAGCAGTTCTTC	CASSETGTLHQNEQFF
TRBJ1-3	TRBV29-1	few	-	TGCAGCGTTGAGATCCACAAAAGGCCTGGAAACACCATATATTTT	CSVEIHKRPGNTIYF
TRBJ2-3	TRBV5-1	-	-	TGCGCCAGCAGCCTGACAAGGAGGGCCATGGATACGCAGTATTTT	CASSLTRRAMDTQYF
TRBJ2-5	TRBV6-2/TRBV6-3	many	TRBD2	TGTGCCAGCCAGGCTAGCGGGGGGGCCGGGGAGACCCAGTACTTC	CASQASGGAGETQYF
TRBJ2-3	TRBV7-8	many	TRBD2	TGTGCCAGCAGCTCAGAACCCCCCGGGACTAGCGGGGGACGAGATACGCAGTATTTT	CASSSEPPGTSGGRDTQYF
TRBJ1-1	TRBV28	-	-	TGTGCCAGCAGTTTACCGCAAACAGGGAACACTGAAGCTTTCTTT	CASSLPQTGNTEAFF
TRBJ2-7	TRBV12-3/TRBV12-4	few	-	TGTGCCAGCAGCTTCCGGGCCAGCTCCTACGAGCAGTACTTC	CASSFRASSYEQYF